Below are 29 T cell receptor beta chains sequenced from a single sample in a study of blood T cell repertoires in COVID-19 (dated by TCRdb to 2018 to 2021). Libraries were constructed by the immunoSEQ multiplex PCR assay. TCRdb stores this immuneACCESS table with in-frame sequences only. Part of the clones is absent; in the studies checked, under half of the shortfall reflects unresolved V genes, and no reason is known for the rest. The sample yields more than 300,000 clones; around 83% were counted once. The top ten clones comprise about 5% of the sample. Sequencing input: PBMCs or T cells enriched from blood (not recorded which). These receptors were obtained from a woman in her forties or fifties who had recovered from COVID-19.

CDR3 residues: CASSLLRLADNEQFF. CDR3 DNA sequence: TGTGCCAGCAGCTTGCTAAGACTAGCGGACAATGAGCAGTTCTTC. The chain joins TRBV5-4 to TRBJ2-1; 9 nucleotides match TRBD2. V lost 1 base to trimming and J lost 5 bases; unmatched junction nucleotides: 4. CDR1 SGHNT and CDR2 YYREEE come from the germline V gene (reference sequence). This CDR3 region has 15 residues.

The rearrangement links TRBV20-1 to TRBJ2-1; 9 bases line up with TRBD2. Trimming cost V 3 bases and J 7 bases; bases outside gene matches: 7. The CDR3 has 14 amino acids. Germline V lookup: CDR1 DFQATT, CDR2 SNEGSKA (reference sequence). The CDR3 sequence is CSASAGTSRNEQFF. CDR3 nucleotide sequence: TGCAGTGCTAGTGCCGGGACTAGCAGGAATGAGCAGTTCTTC.

This chain uses TRBV28 with TRBJ2-1; D remains ambiguous. The CDR3 runs to 14 residues. Per the germline V gene, CDR1 is MDHEN and CDR2 is SYDVKM. Trimming took off 7 bases at V and 4 bases at J, with 14 bases between the two ends. This CDR3 reads CASMRFDMYNEQFF. In nucleotides, the CDR3 is TGTGCCAGCATGAGGTTCGATATGTACAATGAGCAGTTCTTC.

The rearrangement uses TRBV6-1 and TRBJ1-1, with D unclear. V was cut by 5 bases and J by 1 base, with 11 bases left in between. Germline CDR1 reads MNHNS; CDR2 reads SASEGT. This CDR3 is 14 amino acids long. Here the CDR3 DNA reads TGTGCCAGCAGTTCGGCAGGCCAGAACACTGAAGCTTTCTTT. This translates into CASSSAGQNTEAFF.

The V and J genes are TRBV19 and TRBJ1-1; D not certain. The CDR3 has 13 amino acids. Trimming cost V 5 bases and J 8 bases, with 15 bases left between them. The germline gives CDR1 LNHDA, CDR2 SQIVND (reference sequence). CDR3 DNA sequence: TGTGCCAGTAGTGCCACTGGTTCGGGGGAAGCTTTCTTT. Protein sequence: CASSATGSGEAFF.

The chain is built from TRBV6-1 and TRBJ1-1; no clear D gene. The CDR3 has 13 residues. CDR1 MNHNS and CDR2 SASEGT come from the germline V gene. Trimming took 1 base from V and 5 from J, leaving 8 bases between them. The CDR3: CASSEVGGTEAFF. As DNA, the CDR3 is TGTGCCAGCAGTGAAGTTGGAGGAACTGAAGCTTTCTTT.

This clone came up once. The rearrangement links TRBV5-1 to TRBJ2-2; 9 nucleotides align to TRBD1. Germline trimming cut 3 bases from V and 4 bases from J; bases unmatched to any gene: 4. This CDR3 has 15 amino acids. The germline V gene encodes CDR1 SGHRS and CDR2 YFSETQ. The CDR3 coding sequence is TGCGCCAGCAGCTACGGGACAGGGTCCACCGGGGAGCTGTTTTTT. Its protein product is CASSYGTGSTGELFF.

This clone was detected once. This chain links TRBV7-2 with TRBJ1-2; D ambiguous. The germline CDR1 and CDR2 sequences are SGHTA and FQGNSA. This CDR3 is 11 amino acids long. The V end lost 8 bases, the J end lost 4 bases, and 8 bases lay between the germline ends. The CDR3: CASSKIYGYTF. The CDR3 DNA is TGTGCCAGCTCAAAAATCTATGGCTACACCTTC.

This chain connects TRBV29-1 to TRBJ1-1; 7 bases match TRBD1. This CDR3 is built from 13 residues. Germline V CDR1 and CDR2: SQVTM, ANQGSEA. V lost 7 bases to trimming and J lost 1 base; unmatched junction nucleotides: 6. In DNA form, the CDR3 reads TGCAGCGCCTCCGGGACAGCGAACACTGAAGCTTTCTTT. Translation: CSASGTANTEAFF.

The V call is TRBV19, the J call TRBJ2-4, with a weak D call TRBD1 (6 bases). The CDR3 has 13 residues. Germline CDR1 LNHDA, CDR2 SQIVND (reference sequence). The germline V and J ends were trimmed by 8 bases and 4 bases, with 12 bases remaining between them. CDR3 amino acids: CASSQQGKNIQYF. The DNA for the CDR3 is TGTGCCAGTTCACAACAGGGTAAAAACATTCAGTACTTC.

Comments on this clone: Additional DNA sequences in this sample encode the identical CDR3. The rearrangement links TRBV7-2 to TRBJ1-1, with 9 bases matching TRBD1. V lost 1 base, J lost 7 bases, and 1 base stayed unmatched. In germline, CDR1 is SGHTA, CDR2 FQGNSA. The length of the CDR3 is 13 residues. This chain's CDR3 is CASSLVDRGEAFF. The CDR3 DNA is TGTGCCAGCAGCTTAGTGGACAGGGGTGAAGCTTTCTTT.

The chain combines TRBV5-5 with TRBJ2-4; 15 nucleotides align to TRBD2. CDR3 size: 19 residues. Germline loops: CDR1 SGHKS, CDR2 YYEKEE (reference sequence). The V and J ends lost 4 bases and 2 bases, in that order; junction bases with no gene match: 10. The CDR3 sequence: CASSPRTSGGASTKNIQYF. The CDR3 region has the DNA TGTGCCAGCAGCCCCCGGACTAGCGGGGGGGCCTCAACCAAAAACATTCAGTACTTC.

A note on this clone: The sample has other DNA sequences that encode this CDR3 too. The V call is TRBV30, the J call TRBJ2-3, with D possibly matching TRBD2 (6 bases). This CDR3 is built from 12 residues. Trimming cost V 2 bases and J 3 bases, with 6 bases left between them. CDR1 is GTSNPN, CDR2 SVGIG, per germline (reference sequence). CDR3 loop: CAWSRGTDTQYF. The CDR3 nucleotides are TGTGCCTGGAGTCGGGGGACAGATACGCAGTATTTT.

The chain combines TRBV7-2 with TRBJ1-1; 10 nucleotides line up with TRBD1. Germline CDR1 is SGHTA and CDR2 is FQGNSA. V shed 3 bases and J 11 bases; nucleotides not matched to a gene: 6. This CDR3 is built from 13 residues. The chain's CDR3 is CASSFPGQGRAFF. The CDR3 DNA follows: TGTGCCAGCAGCTTCCCGGGACAGGGGCGGGCTTTCTTT.

The rearrangement uses TRBV11-2 and TRBJ2-7; D is perhaps TRBD2 (5 bases). Trimming pared 4 bases from V and 2 bases from J, leaving 18 bases between. Germline-derived CDR1 and CDR2 are SGHAT and FQNNGV. The CDR3 loop spans 16 amino acids. CDR3 residues: CASSSRFGSVTYEQYF. In nucleotides, the CDR3 is TGTGCCAGCAGCTCCCGATTTGGTAGCGTTACCTACGAGCAGTACTTC.

V usage is TRBV19 and J usage is TRBJ2-7, with TRBD2 as a possible D gene (6 bases). Germline V gives CDR1 LNHDA, CDR2 SQIVND (reference sequence). CDR3 length equals 16 residues. The V end lost 7 bases, the J end lost 0 bases, and 19 bases lay between the germline ends. The CDR3 nucleotides are TGTGCCAGTACCCTCCGGCGCGGGGCTCACTCCTACGAGCAGTACTTC. Its protein is CASTLRRGAHSYEQYF.

This chain uses TRBV6-5 with TRBJ2-2, with 8 bases that match TRBD2. The germline gives CDR1 MNHEY, CDR2 SVGAGI. V shed 2 bases and J 6 bases; nucleotides not matched to a gene: 5. The CDR3 runs to 15 residues. CDR3 loop: CASSYAVAGPGELFF. For the CDR3, the DNA is TGTGCCAGCAGTTACGCGGTAGCGGGGCCCGGGGAGCTGTTTTTT.

The chain employs TRBV5-6 and TRBJ2-3; D is uncertain. CDR1 is SGHDT and CDR2 is YYEEEE in the germline V gene. The V and J ends lost 6 bases and 4 bases respectively, with 15 bases between them. The CDR3 extends over 14 amino acids. In nucleotides, the CDR3 is TGTGCCAGCACGGGTTTTGTTTTGGCAGATACGCAGTATTTT. Its protein is CASTGFVLADTQYF.

The chain employs TRBV11-3 and TRBJ2-3; D gene uncertain. The CDR3 runs 13 residues. Trimming pared 0 bases from V and 6 bases from J, leaving 7 bases between. The germline CDR1 and CDR2 sequences are SGHNT and YENEEA. This chain's CDR3 is CASSLESSDTQYF. The DNA for the CDR3 is TGTGCCAGCAGCTTAGAGTCGTCCGATACGCAGTATTTT. The full variable domain, its missing parts supplied by reference TRBV11-3 and TRBJ2-3, is EAGVVQSPRYKIIEKKQPVAFWCNPISGHNTLYWYLQNLGQGPELLIRYENEEAVDDSQLPKDRFSAERLKGVDSTLKIQPAELGDSAVYLCASSLESSDTQYFGPGTRLTVL.

The rearrangement links TRBV27 to TRBJ1-2, with 8 bases lining up with TRBD1. The CDR3 has 14 amino acids. CDR1 and CDR2 (germline): MNHEY, SMNVEV (reference sequence). V shed 3 bases and J 7 bases; nucleotides not matched to a gene: 7. The CDR3 DNA reads as TGTGCCAGCAGTTTCAGACAGGGGCGTGGTGGCTACACCTTC. Translated: CASSFRQGRGGYTF.

The rearrangement uses TRBV7-8 and TRBJ1-1, with 7 bases fitting TRBD1. Germline trimming cut 5 bases from V and 1 base from J; bases unmatched to any gene: 13. The CDR3 spans 17 residues. Germline values: CDR1 SGHVS, CDR2 FQNEAQ. The chain's CDR3 is CASSQRQGWGENTEAFF. The DNA of the CDR3 is TGTGCCAGCAGCCAGAGACAGGGTTGGGGGGAGAACACTGAAGCTTTCTTT.

The gene calls are TRBV6-2 or TRBV6-3 and TRBJ2-2; 11 nucleotides line up with TRBD2. Germline CDR1 is MNHEY and CDR2 is SVGEGT. J gave up 7 bases and V 5 bases, and 12 bases lay outside the gene matches. The CDR3 has 17 residues. The CDR3 sequence: CASSLLAGGPGHGELFF. DNA of the CDR3: TGTGCCAGCAGTCTGTTAGCGGGGGGGCCCGGGCACGGGGAGCTGTTTTTT.

This clone was observed a few times. This same CDR3 is encoded by further DNA sequences in the sample. DNA for the CDR3: TGTGCCAGCAGTAGGGCAGGGAACTATGGCTACACCTTC. Translation: CASSRAGNYGYTF. The rearrangement links TRBV12-3 or TRBV12-4 to TRBJ1-2; the D gene is possibly TRBD1 (5 bases). V lost 5 bases and J 2 bases, leaving 9 bases between the germline ends. This CDR3 is built from 13 residues.

The chain is built from TRBV6-2 or TRBV6-3 and TRBJ2-2, with TRBD2 matching over 7 bases. The CDR3 runs to 16 residues. The V gene's germline CDR1 is MNHEY and CDR2 SVGEGT. J gave up 5 bases and V 5 bases, and 11 bases lay outside the gene matches. The CDR3 reads CASSTRLASATGELFF. The CDR3 coding sequence is TGTGCCAGCAGTACTAGACTAGCCTCGGCGACCGGGGAGCTGTTTTTT.

The chain has TRBV12-5 and TRBJ1-2; 8 nucleotides agree with TRBD1. The V gene end was trimmed by 0 bases and the J gene end by 6 bases; junction bases not matched to a gene: 6. The germline CDR1 and CDR2 sequences are LGHNT and FRNRAP. The CDR3 consists of 15 residues. The CDR3 here is CASGLVRGQGDGYTF. CDR3 DNA sequence: TGTGCTAGTGGTTTGGTACGAGGACAGGGCGATGGCTACACCTTC. The variable domain in full, with the rest retrieved from reference TRBV12-5 and TRBJ1-2, is DARVTQTPRHKVTEMGQEVTMRCQPILGHNTVFWYRQTMMQGLELLAYFRNRAPLDDSGMPKDRFSAEMPDATLATLKIQPSEPRDSAVYFCASGLVRGQGDGYTFGSGTRLTVV.

The chain is built from TRBV5-1 and TRBJ2-3; 8 nucleotides agree with TRBD2. CDR1 SGHRS and CDR2 YFSETQ come from the germline V gene. The CDR3 consists of 15 residues. V trimming: 5 bases; J trimming: 2 bases; junction bases outside the gene matches: 7. The CDR3 is CASSFTSGYTDTQYF. CDR3 coding DNA: TGCGCCAGCAGTTTTACTAGCGGATACACAGATACGCAGTATTTT.

This clone was detected only once. This chain links TRBV21-1 with TRBJ2-3; the table's D call, TRBD1, was not checked against the DNA. TRBV21-1 is a pseudogene. There are 16 residues in the CDR3. The CDR3 region is CASSLAGTGCTDTQYF. CDR3 DNA: TGTGCCAGCAGCCTTGCCGGGACAGGGTGCACAGATACGCAGTATTTT.

This chain connects TRBV30 to TRBJ1-3, with TRBD1 matching 7 bases. V gave up 1 base and J gave up 4 bases; unmatched junction bases: 1. Germline V gives CDR1 GTSNPN, CDR2 SVGIG (reference sequence). The CDR3 runs to 13 residues. In DNA form, the CDR3 reads TGTGCCTGGAGTGGGACAGGAGGAAACACCATATATTTT. Its protein product is CAWSGTGGNTIYF.

V is TRBV11-2 and J is TRBJ2-4; 11 nucleotides align to TRBD2. This CDR3 has 16 amino acids. V gave up 6 bases and J gave up 0 bases; unmatched junction bases: 4. Germline V gene sequence: CDR1 SGHAT, CDR2 FQNNGV. The CDR3 protein is CASSYGLAGAKNIQYF. The CDR3 DNA is TGTGCCAGCAGTTACGGACTAGCGGGAGCCAAAAACATTCAGTACTTC. Using reference TRBV11-2 and TRBJ2-4 for the parts outside the CDR3, the full variable domain is EAGVAQSPRYKIIEKRQSVAFWCNPISGHATLYWYQQILGQGPKLLIQFQNNGVVDDSQLPKDRFSAERLKGVDSTLKIQPAKLEDSAVYLCASSYGLAGAKNIQYFGAGTRLSVL.